This TCR beta chain was captured by sequencing in a study of CD8 T cells in Susac syndrome. Overall study findings and caveats: It was acknowledged in the study that the number of individuals who were included in its TCR sequencing and HLA analysis was relatively small.

As regards this clonotype: Its antigen is unidentified.

Random-hexamer reverse transcription was applied to roughly 0.5 to 1 ug RNA. By means of immunoSEQ multiplex PCR, TCR beta CDR3 spanning 54 Vbeta and 13 Jbeta underwent amplification. MiXCR, run by TCRdb on the immunoSEQ multiplex PCR reads, gives a single entry per CDR3 protein. The sample has about 200,000 distinct CDR3 sequences, approximately 95% seen once. Sequencing of TCR beta was undertaken in CD8+ and CD4+ T cells derived from blood. TEMRA cells were FACS-enriched and CD8+ and CD4+ T cells negatively isolated. The source is a human donor with multiple sclerosis. Sequenced input: CD4+ T cells from PBMCs.

CDR3 sequence reads: CSVVVGGANVLTF. CDR3 coding DNA: TGCAGCGTTGTGGTCGGTGGGGCCAACGTCCTGACTTTC. This chain links TRBV29-1 with TRBJ2-6; no reliable D call. The V end lost 4 bases, the J end lost 3 bases, and 7 bases lay between the germline ends. Germline V gene lookup returns CDR1 SQVTM and CDR2 ANQGSEA. This CDR3 comprises 13 residues.